This paragraph reports one TCR beta chain. Assay: immunoSEQ multiplex PCR; the TCRdb copy retains only in-frame clones and omits some. The sample shows fewer than 400,000 clones, roughly nine tenths of them seen only once. The sample belongs to a study of blood T cell repertoires in COVID-19. The receptor comes from a man aged 55-75 years who had recovered from COVID-19. The specimen was PBMCs or T cells enriched from blood (not recorded which).

The CDR3 nucleotides are TGCAGTGCTAGTTCGGGGAAGTCTGAAGCTTTCTTT. This sequence encodes CSASSGKSEAFF. The chain recombines TRBV20-1 with TRBJ1-1; D remains ambiguous. This CDR3 is 12 amino acids long. Germline loops: CDR1 DFQATT, CDR2 SNEGSKA (reference sequence). The V gene lost 3 bases and the J gene lost 6 bases, with 11 bases spanning the gap.